The 15 T cell receptor beta chains presented below share a single source sample, sequenced in a study of blood T cell repertoires in COVID-19 (dated by TCRdb to about 2020). The library was made by the immunoSEQ multiplex PCR assay. TCRdb's version of the immuneACCESS table is confined to in-frame rearrangements and falls short of the full clone set. An unresolved V gene accounts for under half of the shortfall where checked; the remainder is of unknown origin. The table for this sample lists 150,000 to 200,000 clones; approximately 90% of them were counted only once. The ten largest account for over 4.5% of the sample. The sample consisted of peripheral blood. Receptor source: a human donor in a cohort sampled during active COVID-19.

The V call is TRBV10-1, the J call TRBJ2-2, with 12 bases identical to TRBD1. Trimming took 6 bases from V and 6 from J; bases not matched to a gene: 5. Germline V lookup: CDR1 WNHNN, CDR2 SYGVQD (reference sequence). CDR3 length: 15 amino acids. CDR3 sequence reads: CASSPGTGGPGELFF. The CDR3 coding sequence is TGCGCCAGCAGCCCCGGGACAGGGGGCCCCGGGGAGCTGTTTTTT.

The chain joins TRBV27 to TRBJ1-4; D not resolved. V shed 2 bases and J shed 3 bases, with 13 bases lying between them. Germline assignment: CDR1 MNHEY and CDR2 SMNVEV (reference sequence). The CDR3 runs to 16 residues. CDR3 DNA sequence: TGTGCCAGCAGTTTAGGTACGGGTGGAGCTAATGAAAAACTGTTTTTT. This translates into CASSLGTGGANEKLFF.

To note about this clone: The identical CDR3 is also encoded by other nucleotide sequences in the sample. V usage is TRBV13 and J usage is TRBJ1-5; D might be TRBD1 (6 bases). CDR1 is PRHDT and CDR2 is FYEKMQ in the germline V gene (reference sequence). The CDR3 loop spans 15 amino acids. V gave up 0 bases and J gave up 4 bases, with 10 bases separating them. The CDR3 DNA sequence: TGTGCCAGCAGCTTAGGGCAGGGGCGGAATCAGCCCCAGCATTTT. It yields the protein CASSLGQGRNQPQHF.

This sequence joins TRBV6-6 and TRBJ1-1; D gene unclear. CDR1 and CDR2 from the germline V gene are MNHNY and SVGAGI (reference sequence). The V and J ends lost 5 bases and 1 base respectively, with 8 bases between them. There are 13 residues in the CDR3. CDR3 DNA: TGTGCCAGCAGTCGATCACAGAACACTGAAGCTTTCTTT. Protein product: CASSRSQNTEAFF.

The J gene is TRBJ2-2, the V gene TRBV3-1 (or the pseudogene TRBV3-2); TRBD1 might be the D (5 bases). Germline values: CDR1 LGHDT, CDR2 YNNKEL (reference sequence). Deletions cut 1 base from V and 6 bases from J, with 9 bases between. The length of the CDR3 is 14 residues. The chain's CDR3 is CASSQARGAGELFF. In DNA, the CDR3 is TGTGCCAGCAGCCAAGCTAGGGGCGCCGGGGAGCTGTTTTTT.

The chain joins TRBV5-1 to TRBJ2-7, with D perhaps matching TRBD2 (6 bases). Germline CDR1 is SGHRS and CDR2 is YFSETQ. The CDR3 covers 14 residues. The V end lost 1 base, the J end lost 3 bases, and 11 bases lay between the germline ends. The CDR3 DNA sequence: TGCGCCAGCAGCTTGAAAGGGGAGGACTACGAGCAGTACTTC. Amino acid sequence: CASSLKGEDYEQYF.

V usage is TRBV5-5 and J usage is TRBJ2-1; a possible D gene is TRBD1 (6 bases). Trimming took off 3 bases at V and 5 bases at J, with 9 bases between the two ends. CDR1 is SGHKS, CDR2 YYEKEE, per germline (reference sequence). The CDR3 has 13 residues. The CDR3 region has the DNA TGTGCCAGCAGCTCGTGGACAGACAATGAGCAGTTCTTC. Its protein product is CASSSWTDNEQFF. The entire variable domain, with the rest obtained from reference TRBV5-5 and TRBJ2-1, is as follows: DAGVTQSPTHLIKTRGQQVTLRCSPISGHKSVSWYQQVLGQGPQFIFQYYEKEERGRGNFPDRFSARQFPNYSSELNVNALLLGDSALYLCASSSWTDNEQFFGPGTRLTVL.

The chain carries TRBV14 and TRBJ2-7, with D maybe TRBD1 (5 bases). The CDR3 has 14 residues. Germline CDR1 SGHDN, CDR2 FVKESK. V gave up 4 bases and J gave up 0 bases, with 10 bases separating them. This CDR3 is CASSRQPSSYEQYF. CDR3 nucleotides: TGTGCCAGCAGCCGACAGCCCAGCTCCTACGAGCAGTACTTC.

There are a few counts of this clone. The V and J genes are TRBV3-1 (or the pseudogene TRBV3-2) and TRBJ2-2, with TRBD2 matching 12 bases. V gave up 4 bases and J gave up 4 bases; unmatched junction bases: 7. Germline lookup yields CDR1 LGHDT and CDR2 YNNKEL (reference sequence). The CDR3 covers 17 residues. DNA for the CDR3: TGTGCCAGCAGCCGAGTGACTAGCGGGAGTCCCACCGGGGAGCTGTTTTTT. As protein: CASSRVTSGSPTGELFF.

V and J are TRBV6-4 and TRBJ2-3, with 11 bases lining up with TRBD2. The CDR3 covers 14 residues. Germline V gene data show CDR1 as MRHNA and CDR2 as SNTAGT. Trimming took 6 bases from V and 8 from J; bases not matched to a gene: 7. The chain's CDR3 is CASRELAGVGTQYF. CDR3 in DNA: TGTGCCAGCAGGGAACTAGCGGGAGTAGGTACGCAGTATTTT.

This chain links TRBV27 with TRBJ2-7; 8 bases map to TRBD1. This CDR3 comprises 14 residues. Germline CDR1 reads MNHEY; CDR2 reads SMNVEV (reference sequence). Germline trimming cut 5 bases from V and 2 bases from J; bases unmatched to any gene: 5. The CDR3: CASSERDRPYEQYF. The CDR3 nucleotides are TGTGCCAGCAGTGAAAGGGACAGGCCCTACGAGCAGTACTTC.

The chain is built from TRBV6-5 and TRBJ1-2; 7 bases map to TRBD1. CDR1 is MNHEY, CDR2 SVGAGI, per germline. The CDR3 is 11 residues long. V trimming: 10 bases; J trimming: 8 bases; junction bases outside the gene matches: 7. CDR3 sequence reads: CAMGQLTGYTF. In DNA, the CDR3 is TGTGCCATGGGACAGCTCACGGGCTACACCTTC.

This clone occurred once. DNA for the CDR3: TGTGCCAGCAGTCCGCCGGACAGGGGGGACACCGGGGAGCTGTTTTTT. Its translation is CASSPPDRGDTGELFF. The V call is TRBV2, the J call TRBJ2-2; TRBD1 aligns across 10 bases. The germline CDR1 and CDR2 sequences are SNHLY and FYNNEI. The CDR3 is 16 residues long. With V trimmed by 5 bases and J by 3 bases, 6 bases remained unmatched. The full variable domain, completed using reference TRBV2 and TRBJ2-2, is EPEVTQTPSHQVTQMGQEVILRCVPISNHLYFYWYRQILGQKVEFLVSFYNNEISEKSEIFDDQFSVERPDGSNFTLKIRSTKLEDSAMYFCASSPPDRGDTGELFFGEGSRLTVL.

J is TRBJ1-2 and V is TRBV4-3; 8 bases map to TRBD1. CDR1 is LGHNA and CDR2 is YSLEER in the germline V gene. V gave up 0 bases and J gave up 8 bases; unmatched junction bases: 8. The CDR3 has 15 amino acids. CDR3 bases: TGCGCCAGCAGCCAAGATCCCAGCAGGGGGCTGGGCTACACCTTC. Amino acid sequence: CASSQDPSRGLGYTF.

Here the CDR3 reads CASSYRAGGPDTQYF. The CDR3 nucleotides are TGTGCCAGCAGTTACAGAGCGGGAGGGCCAGATACGCAGTATTTT. The V and J genes are TRBV6-5 and TRBJ2-3, with TRBD2 matching 10 bases. CDR3 length equals 15 residues. The J segment lost 4 bases and the V segment lost 2 bases, leaving 3 bases of the junction unmatched. Germline V CDR1 and CDR2: MNHEY, SVGAGI.